The following is a TCR beta chain sequence with its context. Authors' processing steps: Amplified reference gene primers provided the basis for estimating nucleated cell counts. The protocol was immunoSEQ multiplex PCR, while the TCRdb copy is restricted to in-frame clones and leaves out a portion. The V and J calls and the clone size are those of that table, but D and trimming were determined from the DNA. The table records 62,000 or so clones, around 80% of them present only once. This sample was included in a study of blood T cell repertoires in COVID-19. On the study more broadly: COVID-19 samples, acute and convalescent, were from the United States, Italy and Spain. Sample material is recorded as cDNA or gDNA derived from T cells, B-cell-depleted T cells, or PBMCs.

The CDR3 extends over 13 amino acids. Germline V gene sequence: CDR1 MNHEY, CDR2 SVGAGI. Trimming pared 8 bases from V and 16 bases from J, leaving 23 bases between. Enrollment of patients from Seattle took place during active infection, with longitudinal follow-up. The chain employs TRBV6-5 and TRBJ1-4, with unresolved D. The sequencing input was peripheral blood. The receptor was isolated from a man in his 60s with COVID-19, enrolled during active disease. CDR3 in DNA: TGTGCCAGCGGGGAGACGCCATCTGCTTGTCCGTTTTTT. Translating gives CASGETPSACPFF.